Sequencing of this T cell receptor beta chain was carried out in a study of T cells after yellow fever vaccination. Study overall: Fractions with few cells were prepared using SMART-Seq v4 Ultra Low Input. Study observations and caveats: Weaker overall was a secondary response that nonetheless peaked faster, on day 5 versus 15.

TCRdb reanalysed the 5' RACE reads using MiXCR and keeps one entry per CDR3 protein. Of some 670,000 distinct CDR3 sequences listed, about 12% are singletons. The CDR3 has 15 amino acids. Germline assignment: CDR1 LGHDT and CDR2 YNNKEL (reference sequence). V was clipped by 5 bases and J by 8 bases; unmatched bases: 10. Worth noting for this clonotype: Its antigen remains unknown.

The source is a man aged 25-40 years who received the YFV17D yellow fever vaccine. Material: PBMCs, obtained on the day of the yellow fever booster vaccination. The chain is built from TRBV3-1 and TRBJ2-2; 8 nucleotides align to TRBD1. CDR3 DNA sequence: TGTGCCAGCAGCTCTACAGGGGGACCTTTAGGGGAGCTGTTTTTT. It translates to CASSSTGGPLGELFF.